One and the same sample provided the 24 T cell receptor beta chains below, sequenced in a study of Graves' ophthalmopathy and Graves' hyperthyroidism. Scientists amplified the TCR beta CDR3 regions from RNA transcripts. Amplification began with first-round RT-PCR using HTBI primers, then second-round multiplex PCR was performed. TCRdb called the multiplex PCR reads again in MiXCR, with one record for every CDR3 protein. The profile shows 200,000 to 300,000 distinct CDR3 sequences, less than 55% of them singletons. The sequencing sample was made of peripheral blood. The receptors derive from an adult man with Graves' ophthalmopathy.

This chain links TRBV7-2 with TRBJ2-7; 11 bases are shared with TRBD1. The end of the DNA is better explained by TRBJ2-5, so the J call may be wrong. This CDR3 has 15 residues. Germline-derived CDR1 and CDR2 are SGHTA and FQGNSA. In DNA, the CDR3 is TGTGCCAGCAGCGGGGGACAGGGGGGTAGCGAGACCCAGTACTTC. Amino acid sequence: CASSGGQGGSETQYF.

This chain uses TRBV7-9 with TRBJ1-1; 10 positions agree with TRBD1. The J segment lost 3 bases and the V segment lost 5 bases, leaving 6 bases of the junction unmatched. The CDR3 is 15 amino acids. In germline, CDR1 is SEHNR, CDR2 FQNEAQ (reference sequence). The CDR3 spells CASSPDRGQYTEAFF. CDR3 coding DNA: TGTGCCAGCAGCCCCGACAGGGGGCAATACACTGAAGCTTTCTTT. Full variable domain (missing parts from reference TRBV7-9 and TRBJ1-1): DTGVSQNPRHKITKRGQNVTFRCDPISEHNRLYWYRQTLGQGPEFLTYFQNEAQLEKSRLLSDRFSAERPKGSFSTLEIQRTEQGDSAMYLCASSPDRGQYTEAFFGQGTRLTVV.

The chain links TRBV29-1 to TRBJ2-7; TRBD2 matches 13 bases. With the DNA end fitting TRBJ2-1 better, the J assignment may be wrong. The CDR3 is 13 residues long. Germline V gives CDR1 SQVTM, CDR2 ANQGSEA. Here the CDR3 DNA reads TGCAGCTTAGGGGGACTAGCGGGAAATGAGCAGTTCTTC. This gives the protein CSLGGLAGNEQFF.

The chain has TRBV5-1 and TRBJ1-2; TRBD1 matches at 10 bases. Germline V CDR1 and CDR2: SGHRS, YFSETQ. Losses at the gene ends were 4 bases for V and 6 bases for J; bases not matched to a gene: 12. This CDR3 is built from 16 residues. As DNA, the CDR3 is TGCGCCAGCAGCCTGATCCTGACAGGGGGCGTTAATGGCTACACCTTC. It codes for CASSLILTGGVNGYTF. The variable domain in full, completed from reference TRBV5-1 and TRBJ1-2, reads KAGVTQTPRYLIKTRGQQVTLSCSPISGHRSVSWYQQTPGQGLQFLFEYFSETQRNKGNFPGRFSGRQFSNSRSEMNVSTLELGDSALYLCASSLILTGGVNGYTFGSGTRLTVV.

The J gene is TRBJ2-5, the V gene TRBV24-1, with 9 bases aligning to TRBD1. J lost 5 bases, V lost 1 base, and 4 bases had no gene match. This CDR3 has 15 residues. Germline assignment: CDR1 KGHDR and CDR2 SFDVKD. The CDR3 nucleotides read TGTGCCACCAGTGATTTTACAGGGGGCGCGGAGACCCAGTACTTC. It is translated as CATSDFTGGAETQYF.

This clonotype was recorded a few times. The chain employs TRBV20-1 and TRBJ2-7; TRBD2 matches 7 bases. This CDR3 spans 14 amino acids. The junction had 5 bases not matched to a gene; V was cut back by 1 base and J by 2 bases. The V gene's germline CDR1 is DFQATT and CDR2 SNEGSKA (reference sequence). CDR3 sequence: CSARGLAEPYEQYF. In nucleotides, the CDR3 is TGCAGTGCTAGAGGGCTAGCGGAACCCTACGAGCAGTACTTC.

This sequence joins TRBV2 and TRBJ2-2; D not certain. Deletions cut 5 bases from V and 7 bases from J, with 17 bases between. The CDR3 is made up of 15 amino acids. The V gene's germline CDR1 is SNHLY and CDR2 FYNNEI. CDR3 bases: TGTGCCAGCAGTTTCGCGGCAATATCGCGCGGGGAGCTGTTTTTT. Translation gives CASSFAAISRGELFF.

The CDR3 protein is CSARALDRLNQPQYF. Written as DNA, the CDR3 is TGCAGTGCTAGAGCTTTGGACAGGCTCAATCAGCCCCAGTACTTC. The rearrangement uses TRBV20-1 and TRBJ1-5; 7 nucleotides align to TRBD1. TRBJ2-5 matches the DNA end more closely, so the J call is doubtful. CDR1 and CDR2 (germline): DFQATT, SNEGSKA (reference sequence). CDR3 length equals 15 residues.

There are a few counts of this clonotype. The chain has TRBV6-5 and TRBJ1-6; D gene uncertain. From germline, CDR1 is MNHEY and CDR2 SVGAGI. The CDR3 has 11 amino acids. Trimming left V 5 bases short and J 14 bases short, with 10 bases between. The CDR3 loop is CASSRLKSLHF. As DNA, the CDR3 is TGTGCCAGCAGTCGTTTGAAGTCCCTCCACTTT.

The genes are TRBV20-1 and TRBJ1-2, with D hard to call. Between the trimmed V and J ends, which lost 0 bases and 8 bases, there was a span of 10 bases. The CDR3 contains 12 residues. The germline gives CDR1 DFQATT, CDR2 SNEGSKA (reference sequence). The CDR3 reads CSARDAGEGYTF. The CDR3 nucleotides are TGCAGTGCTAGAGATGCCGGGGAAGGCTACACCTTC.

V is TRBV10-3 and J is TRBJ2-5; 8 bases fit TRBD1. The CDR3 extends over 14 amino acids. Unmatched junction bases numbered 8, after V lost 6 bases and J lost 5 bases. Germline loops: CDR1 ENHRY, CDR2 SYGVKD. CDR3 bases: TGTGCCATCAGCCCAGGACAGGGTAGGGAGACCCAGTACTTC. Translated, it gives CAISPGQGRETQYF.

This chain connects TRBV6-2 or TRBV6-3 to TRBJ2-7, with 8 bases lining up with TRBD2. CDR1 is MNHEY, CDR2 SVGEGT, per germline. The V and J ends lost 5 bases and 2 bases, in that order; junction bases with no gene match: 5. The CDR3 runs 14 residues. The CDR3 protein is CASSKLAVPYEQYF. The CDR3 DNA sequence: TGTGCCAGCAGTAAACTAGCGGTACCCTACGAGCAGTACTTC.

This clonotype came up a few times. CDR3 nucleotides: TGTGCCAGCAGTTACCGTCAGGGTTATAATTCACCCCTCCACTTT. Translation gives CASSYRQGYNSPLHF. The V and J genes are TRBV6-5 and TRBJ1-6, with TRBD1 as a possible D gene (5 bases). This CDR3 is 15 amino acids long. Per germline, CDR1 MNHEY and CDR2 SVGAGI. V was pared by 2 bases and J by 4 bases, with 9 bases between.

V is TRBV19 and J is TRBJ1-2; D not certain. The ends were cut back, 7 bases at V and 5 bases at J, with 11 bases in the middle. From germline, CDR1 is LNHDA and CDR2 SQIVND (reference sequence). The CDR3 runs 12 residues. The CDR3 loop is CASTTPNYGYTF. The CDR3, as DNA: TGTGCCAGTACAACCCCGAATTATGGCTACACCTTC.

This clonotype was seen ten or more times. The chain recombines TRBV29-1 with TRBJ2-6; D may be TRBD1 or TRBD2 (5 bases each). CDR1 is SQVTM, CDR2 ANQGSEA, per germline. The V gene lost 4 bases and the J gene lost 0 bases, with 10 bases spanning the gap. The CDR3 consists of 15 residues. The CDR3 sequence is CSVGGTPSGANVLTF. The CDR3 coding sequence is TGCAGCGTTGGAGGGACCCCCTCTGGGGCCAACGTCCTGACTTTC. Drawing the rest from reference TRBV29-1 and TRBJ2-6, the complete variable domain is SAVISQKPSRDICQRGTSLTIQCQVDSQVTMMFWYRQQPGQSLTLIATANQGSEATYESGFVIDKFPISRPNLTFSTLTVSNMSPEDSSIYLCSVGGTPSGANVLTFGAGSRLTVL.

The chain is built from TRBV9 and TRBJ1-2; D is possibly TRBD1 (6 bases). The CDR3 totals 16 residues. Trimming removed 4 bases at V and 14 bases at J, with 30 bases between. Germline lookup yields CDR1 SGDLS and CDR2 YYNGEE. CDR3 in amino acids: CASSQEDRGGPSAGTF. The CDR3 bases are TGTGCCAGCAGCCAAGAAGATAGAGGGGGGCCCTCCGCCGGGACCTTC.

This clonotype was detected only a few times. The J gene is TRBJ1-1, the V gene TRBV9; 8 nucleotides align to TRBD1. This CDR3 spans 15 amino acids. Germline V gene data show CDR1 as SGDLS and CDR2 as YYNGEE. Trimming cost V 2 bases and J 4 bases; bases outside gene matches: 7. The CDR3 nucleotides read TGTGCCAGCAGCGTCACAGGACAGGGCAGCACTGAAGCTTTCTTT. This sequence encodes CASSVTGQGSTEAFF.

The chain carries TRBV9 and TRBJ1-6; D gene ambiguous. The ends were cut back, 0 bases at V and 10 bases at J, with 8 bases in the middle. The CDR3 length is 13 residues. The germline V gene has CDR1 SGDLS and CDR2 YYNGEE. CDR3 sequence (DNA): TGTGCCAGCAGCGTAGAAGGGTTCTCACCCCTCCACTTT. Residues: CASSVEGFSPLHF.

V is TRBV28 and J is TRBJ2-5; possible D gene TRBD1, 6 bases. Trimming took off 6 bases at V and 2 bases at J, with 16 bases between the two ends. Germline CDR1 and CDR2: MDHEN and SYDVKM. CDR3 length: 15 amino acids. The CDR3 bases are TGTGCCAGCAGCCTCTCGACAGGACAGCAAGAGACCCAGTACTTC. Protein: CASSLSTGQQETQYF.

The genes are TRBV5-6 and TRBJ1-2, with 10 bases that match TRBD1. J was trimmed by 4 bases and V by 4 bases; bases with no gene match: 7. This CDR3 comprises 15 residues. CDR1 SGHDT and CDR2 YYEEEE come from the germline V gene. CDR3 DNA: TGTGCCAGCAGCCAACCCGGACAGGGGGGCTATGGCTACACCTTC. This translates into CASSQPGQGGYGYTF. The entire variable domain, with the rest obtained from reference TRBV5-6 and TRBJ1-2, is as follows: DAGVTQSPTHLIKTRGQQVTLRCSPKSGHDTVSWYQQALGQGPQFIFQYYEEEERQRGNFPDRFSGHQFPNYSSELNVNALLLGDSALYLCASSQPGQGGYGYTFGSGTRLTVV.

This clonotype was counted a few times. This rearrangement joins TRBV10-3 to TRBJ1-1; the D is unclear. This CDR3 region has 14 residues. Trimming took 6 bases from V and 0 from J, leaving 11 bases between them. Germline V gene lookup returns CDR1 ENHRY and CDR2 SYGVKD. The CDR3 sequence: CAISASTVNTEAFF. The DNA of the CDR3 is TGTGCCATCAGCGCCTCTACAGTGAACACTGAAGCTTTCTTT.

This clonotype has only a few counts. V is TRBV24-1 and J is TRBJ2-2, with D hard to call. CDR1 KGHDR and CDR2 SFDVKD come from the germline V gene. CDR3 length: 14 amino acids. Trimming took 6 bases from V and 0 from J, leaving 7 bases between them. As DNA, the CDR3 is TGTGCCACCAGTACACAGCCGAACACCGGGGAGCTGTTTTTT. Translated, it gives CATSTQPNTGELFF.

Notes on this clonotype: A read error may account for a junction end that differs from germline. The V gene is TRBV7-7, the J gene TRBJ2-2, with D possibly being TRBD1 (6 bases). The CDR3 is 16 amino acids. Germline V gene data show CDR1 as SSHAT and CDR2 as FNYEAQ (reference sequence). The CDR3 loop is CASSLEVGAAAGELFF. The DNA of the CDR3 is TGTGCTAGCAGCTTAGAGGTGGGGGCGGCGGCCGGGGAGCTGTTTTTT.

This clonotype was recorded a few times. At one end the junction does not follow the germline gene, possibly because of a read error. The chain couples TRBV7-2 to TRBJ1-1, with TRBD1 as a possible D gene (6 bases). The CDR3 is made up of 14 amino acids. The germline V gene has CDR1 SGHTA and CDR2 FQGNSA. The CDR3 sequence: CASSPGGPDTEAFF. CDR3 coding DNA: TGCGCCAGCAGCCCGGGGGGGCCTGACACTGAAGCTTTCTTT.